Listed below are T cell receptor beta chains from one sample, sequenced in a study of blood T cell repertoires in COVID-19. Only in-frame clones appear in the TCRdb table, and some are missing; sequencing was by immunoSEQ multiplex PCR. This table has a few hundred thousand clones, roughly 84% appearing once. The sequencing sample was made of PBMCs or T cells enriched from blood (not recorded which). The receptors stem from a woman younger than 45 who had recovered from COVID-19. Each CDR3 is given with its conserved first and last residue. A D gene is named only where the DNA matches it firmly. Only part of the rows carry a size: once, few, many, or a class if the clone is expanded.

D gene	V gene	J gene	clone size	CDR3 DNA	CDR3 protein
NA	TRBV2	TRBJ2-2	NA	TGTGCCAGCAGTGAAAGAGGGTCCGGGGAGCTGTTTTTT	CASSERGSGELFF
NA	TRBV28	TRBJ2-7	NA	TGTGCCAGCAGATTCCAGAAAACCTACGAGCAGTACTTC	CASRFQKTYEQYF
NA	TRBV7-2	TRBJ2-2	NA	TGTGCCAGCAGCTTAGGGCGCGGTGGGAACACCGGGGAGCTGTTTTTT	CASSLGRGGNTGELFF
TRBD1	TRBV6-5	TRBJ1-1	NA	TGTGCCAGCAGGAACAGGGGTCGCCTTGAAGCTTTCTTT	CASRNRGRLEAFF
TRBD1	TRBV4-1	TRBJ2-7	NA	TGCGCCAGCAGCCAGGCCCAACAGGGGTACGAGCAGTACTTC	CASSQAQQGYEQYF
NA	TRBV18	TRBJ1-1	NA	TGTGCCAGCTCACCCTCCGGGTCGAGCACTGAAGCTTTCTTT	CASSPSGSSTEAFF
TRBD1	TRBV28	TRBJ1-6	NA	TGTGCCAGCAGCCGACAGGGGGGGTCACCCCTCCACTTT	CASSRQGGSPLHF
NA	TRBV6-5	TRBJ1-3	NA	TGTGCCAGCAGATCCCAAACAGGAAACACCATATATTTT	CASRSQTGNTIYF
NA	TRBV5-1	TRBJ2-2	NA	TGCGCCAGCAGCCAAATTCAGGGTGACACCGGGGAGCTGTTTTTT	CASSQIQGDTGELFF
TRBD2	TRBV5-1	TRBJ2-3	NA	TGCGCCAGCAGCTTATGGACTAGCACGGGCACAGATACGCAGTATTTT	CASSLWTSTGTDTQYF
TRBD2	TRBV4-2	TRBJ2-5	NA	TGTGCCAGCAGCCCCCTGATAGCGGGGTTCCAAGAGACCCAGTACTTC	CASSPLIAGFQETQYF
NA	TRBV6-5	TRBJ1-6	NA	TGTGCCAGCAGCTCGGACAGTTATTCACCCCTCCACTTT	CASSSDSYSPLHF
TRBD1	TRBV7-9	TRBJ1-3	NA	TGTGCCAGCAGCGCCCGGGACAGGGAGACCGGAAACACCATATATTTT	CASSARDRETGNTIYF
TRBD2	TRBV3-1/TRBV3-2	TRBJ2-1	NA	TGTGCCAGCAGATCAGCGGGAGATGAGCAGTTCTTC	CASRSAGDEQFF
NA	TRBV5-4	TRBJ1-1	NA	TGTGCCAGCAGCTACCCTGGGGAGACTGAAGCTTTCTTT	CASSYPGETEAFF
NA	TRBV19	TRBJ1-1	NA	TGTGCCAGTAGTCCCTGGGGGGGGAACACTGAAGCTTTCTTT	CASSPWGGNTEAFF
NA	TRBV29-1	TRBJ1-2	NA	TGCAGCGTTCCAATCCCTCTAGGGGAAGGCTATGGCTACACCTTC	CSVPIPLGEGYGYTF
NA	TRBV18	TRBJ2-7	NA	TGTGCCAGCTCACCTACACAGGCAATCTCCTACGAGCAGTACTTC	CASSPTQAISYEQYF
NA	TRBV13	TRBJ1-2	NA	TGTGCCAGCAGCTCGAGGGACTCTTGGGGTAACTATGGCTACACCTTC	CASSSRDSWGNYGYTF
NA	TRBV5-4	TRBJ1-3	NA	TGTGCCAGCAGCTCACGGACAGACGGAAACACCATATATTTT	CASSSRTDGNTIYF
TRBD1	TRBV9	TRBJ2-6	NA	TGTGCCAGCAGCGTAACCACAGGGGGCAGGACTGGGGCCAACGTCCTGACTTTC	CASSVTTGGRTGANVLTF
TRBD2	TRBV4-2	TRBJ2-7	NA	TGTGCCAGCAGCCTCACGGCCGGGACTAGCGGATCCTACGAGCAGTACTTC	CASSLTAGTSGSYEQYF
TRBD1	TRBV6-1	TRBJ1-3	NA	TGTGCCAGCAGGGAAGGGACAGCTCTTTTTGGAAACACCATATATTTT	CASREGTALFGNTIYF
NA	TRBV9	TRBJ2-5	NA	TGTGCCAGCAGCTCCCCGCAGGGCACCCAAGAGACCCAGTACTTC	CASSSPQGTQETQYF
TRBD1	TRBV5-5	TRBJ1-5	NA	TGTGCCAGCAGCTGGGGGACAGGGCCAAATCAGCCCCAGCATTTT	CASSWGTGPNQPQHF
NA	TRBV18	TRBJ2-7	NA	TGTGCCAGCTCACCGACCTTAGCCGACTACGAGCAGTACTTC	CASSPTLADYEQYF
TRBD1	TRBV7-2	TRBJ2-7	NA	TGTGCCAGCAGCTTAGAGGGAAAGGGGGCTTACGAGCAGTACTTC	CASSLEGKGAYEQYF
NA	TRBV7-9	TRBJ2-3	NA	TGTGCCAGCAGCTTACGGAGCGCTAGCACAGATACGCAGTATTTT	CASSLRSASTDTQYF
NA	TRBV7-9	TRBJ2-7	NA	TGTGCCAGCAGCTTACAGGTAGCGAGCTACGAGCAGTACTTC	CASSLQVASYEQYF
TRBD1	TRBV29-1	TRBJ1-2	NA	TGCAGCGTCGATCCCGGACAGGGTGTAGGGAACTATGGCTACACCTTC	CSVDPGQGVGNYGYTF
TRBD1	TRBV27	TRBJ2-4	NA	TGTGCCAGCATGGGGACAGGGAAAAACATTCAGTACTTC	CASMGTGKNIQYF
TRBD2	TRBV29-1	TRBJ2-3	NA	TGCAGCGTTGGGGGCGGGGGGCAGGCAACAGATACGCAGTATTTT	CSVGGGGQATDTQYF
NA	TRBV6-5	TRBJ2-1	NA	TGTGCCAGCAGTTACTGGTCGAGCTCCTACAATGAGCAGTTCTTC	CASSYWSSSYNEQFF
NA	TRBV5-1	TRBJ1-4	NA	TGCGCCAGCAGCTTGAGTGTTGGAGCAACTAATGAAAAACTGTTTTTT	CASSLSVGATNEKLFF
TRBD2	TRBV5-6	TRBJ2-3	NA	TGTGCCAGCAGCGGTGCGGGAGTCAAGGCCACAGATACGCAGTATTTT	CASSGAGVKATDTQYF
TRBD2	TRBV28	TRBJ2-7	NA	TGTGCCAGCAGCCCCTTGGGGACTAGCGACTACGAGCAGTACTTC	CASSPLGTSDYEQYF
TRBD1	TRBV6-4	TRBJ1-2	few	TGTGCCAGCAGACCCCTGGCAGGGGGTGATTATGGCTACACCTTC	CASRPLAGGDYGYTF
TRBD1	TRBV10-3	TRBJ2-2	NA	TGTGCCATCGACAGGGTGGGGAACACCGGGGAGCTGTTTTTT	CAIDRVGNTGELFF
TRBD2	TRBV7-2	TRBJ2-1	few	TGTGCCAGCAGCCCTATGGGACTAGCGGGTGTGAATGAGCAGTTCTTC	CASSPMGLAGVNEQFF
TRBD2	TRBV7-7	TRBJ2-7	NA	TGTGCTAGCAGCTTAGCCATGACTAGCGGGAACGGCTACGAGCAGTACTTC	CASSLAMTSGNGYEQYF
TRBD1	TRBV5-1	TRBJ2-5	NA	TGCGCCAGCAGCCTAGCGACAGGGGGGCAAGAGACCCAGTACTTC	CASSLATGGQETQYF